These 22 T cell receptor beta chains were all obtained from the same sample, sequenced in a study of cytomegalovirus exposure and HLA in healthy donors. The PCR made use of 60 Vbeta and 13 Jbeta primers. Assay: immunoSEQ multiplex PCR; the TCRdb copy retains only in-frame clones and omits some. Altogether under 100,000 clones are present, approximately 56% being singletons, with the ten largest covering 5.5%. Sequenced material: PBMCs. Receptor source: a woman aged 30 to 39 in good health and CMV-seropositive.

The chain links TRBV7-3 to TRBJ1-3; D perhaps matches TRBD1 (5 bases). Germline V CDR1 and CDR2: SGHTA, FQGTGA. V lost 4 bases and J 0 bases, leaving 7 bases between the germline ends. This CDR3 region has 14 residues. CDR3 sequence reads: CASSSGISGNTIYF. For the CDR3, the DNA is TGTGCCAGCAGCTCAGGGATCTCTGGAAACACCATATATTTT.

As DNA, the CDR3 is TGCGCCAGCAGCTTGGCCGGGACTAGCGCAAGGGAGACCCAGTACTTC. Translation: CASSLAGTSARETQYF. This chain links TRBV5-1 with TRBJ2-5, with 10 bases that match TRBD2. V was pared by 0 bases and J by 5 bases, with 7 bases of the junction left unmatched. The germline V gene encodes CDR1 SGHRS and CDR2 YFSETQ. This CDR3 is 16 amino acids long.

About this clone: One end of the junction fails to match germline, which may point to a read error. The chain links TRBV7-8 to TRBJ2-1; TRBD1 agrees at 7 bases. Per germline, CDR1 SGHVS and CDR2 FQNEAQ. This CDR3 spans 14 amino acids. CDR3 nucleotide sequence: TGTGCCAGCAGTAACAAGGACAGGTTGTATGAGCAGCTCTTC. Amino acid sequence: CASSNKDRLYEQLF.

V is TRBV29-1 and J is TRBJ1-2, with a weak D call TRBD1 (6 bases). Looked up from germline, CDR1 is SQVTM and CDR2 is ANQGSEA. V lost 4 bases and J 6 bases, leaving 9 bases between the germline ends. The CDR3 sequence is 11 residues long. The CDR3 coding sequence is TGCAGCGTTGGAAGGGGGAATGGCTACACCTTC. Its translation is CSVGRGNGYTF.

V is TRBV2 and J is TRBJ2-3; TRBD2 matches at 9 bases. With 6 bases clipped from V and 5 bases from J, the junction kept 15 bases outside the gene matches. The germline CDR1 and CDR2 sequences are SNHLY and FYNNEI. The length of the CDR3 is 17 residues. The CDR3 spells CASRGPKGGGAIDTQYF. As DNA, the CDR3 is TGTGCCAGCAGGGGGCCCAAGGGCGGGGGGGCTATAGATACGCAGTATTTT.

J is TRBJ2-7 and V is TRBV6-5, with 9 bases identical to TRBD1. Germline trimming cut 4 bases from V and 1 base from J; bases unmatched to any gene: 2. CDR3 size: 14 residues. Germline lookup yields CDR1 MNHEY and CDR2 SVGAGI. The CDR3 is CASSSGTGSYEQYF. Written as DNA, the CDR3 is TGTGCCAGCAGTTCCGGGACAGGGTCCTACGAGCAGTACTTC.

The J gene is TRBJ1-5, the V gene TRBV2, with a weak D call TRBD1 (5 bases). Germline CDR1 reads SNHLY; CDR2 reads FYNNEI. Trimming cost V 6 bases and J 1 base, with 10 bases left between them. The CDR3 has 14 amino acids. The CDR3 coding sequence is TGTGCCAGCAGGAGACAGCTAAGCAATCAGCCCCAGCATTTT. Residues: CASRRQLSNQPQHF.

The rearrangement uses TRBV2 and TRBJ2-5; D unclear. The CDR3 covers 12 residues. Germline assignment: CDR1 SNHLY and CDR2 FYNNEI. Between the trimmed V and J ends, which lost 5 bases and 1 base, there was a span of 5 bases. CDR3 nucleotide sequence: TGTGCCAGCAGTTACAGCCAAGAGACCCAGTACTTC. This translates into CASSYSQETQYF.

In its sample, this clone was seen once. V gene TRBV18 combines with J gene TRBJ1-4; the match to TRBD1 covers 8 bases. The germline V gene encodes CDR1 KGHSH and CDR2 LQKENI. The J segment lost 8 bases and the V segment lost 3 bases, leaving 5 bases of the junction unmatched. The CDR3 runs 14 residues. Here the CDR3 DNA reads TGTGCCAGCTCACCCCGGAGGGACAGGGAAAAACTGTTTTTT. Its protein product is CASSPRRDREKLFF.

There are a few counts of this clone. The rearrangement joins TRBV6-5 to TRBJ1-1; 10 bases are shared with TRBD1. Germline V lookup: CDR1 MNHEY, CDR2 SVGAGI. CDR3 size: 15 residues. V lost 7 bases and J lost 6; bases outside the gene matches: 11. As DNA, the CDR3 is TGTGCCAGCATTGGGCAGCTAGGACAGGGGGCTGAAGCTTTCTTT. Protein: CASIGQLGQGAEAFF.

Points on this clone: A read error may account for a junction end that differs from germline. The rearrangement joins TRBV28 to TRBJ1-2; the D gene is possibly TRBD1 (6 bases). The CDR3 loop spans 13 amino acids. Germline V gene data show CDR1 as MDHEN and CDR2 as SYDVKM. CDR3 loop: CASSSAQGDGYPF. CDR3 bases: TGTGCCAGCAGTTCCGCACAGGGAGATGGCTACCCCTTC.

The chain uses TRBV4-1 and TRBJ2-2; possible D gene TRBD2, 6 bases. Germline loops: CDR1 MGHRA, CDR2 YSYEKL. The V gene lost 0 bases and the J gene lost 4 bases, with 12 bases spanning the gap. This CDR3 has 16 residues. In nucleotides, the CDR3 is TGCGCCAGCAGCCAAGAGGGGCGGGGCGGCACCGGGGAGCTGTTTTTT. Protein product: CASSQEGRGGTGELFF.

The J gene is TRBJ2-1, the V gene TRBV4-2; 7 positions match TRBD2. V shed 0 bases, J shed 3 bases, and the junction held 11 bases outside the gene matches. The V gene's germline CDR1 is LGHNA and CDR2 YNFKEQ. The CDR3 spans 18 residues. For the CDR3, the DNA is TGTGCCAGCAGCCAAGAGCTTGGGGGGGGGTATCTCTACAATGAGCAGTTCTTC. Encoded protein: CASSQELGGGYLYNEQFF.

This clone turned up a few times. The J gene is TRBJ1-2, the V gene TRBV14; D remains ambiguous. V lost 1 base to trimming and J lost 3 bases, with 6 bases between them. The CDR3 consists of 13 residues. Germline CDR1 is SGHDN and CDR2 is FVKESK. CDR3 residues: CASSQVQHYGYTF. In DNA, the CDR3 is TGTGCCAGCAGCCAAGTACAGCACTATGGCTACACCTTC.

The V gene is TRBV5-1, the J gene TRBJ2-3, with 7 bases aligning to TRBD1. With 4 bases clipped from V and 5 bases from J, the junction kept 7 bases outside the gene matches. The CDR3 has 14 amino acids. Germline V lookup: CDR1 SGHRS, CDR2 YFSETQ. The CDR3, as DNA: TGCGCCAGCAGCCAGGGACAGTTGGTAGATACGCAGTATTTT. Protein sequence: CASSQGQLVDTQYF.

This clone was seen a single time. The J gene is TRBJ1-2, the V gene TRBV28; no clear D gene. The CDR3 consists of 12 residues. The V gene's germline CDR1 is MDHEN and CDR2 SYDVKM. With 2 bases removed from V and 6 bases from J, the gap between germline ends came to 7 bases. CDR3 sequence reads: CASSLVRDGYTF. As DNA, the CDR3 is TGTGCCAGCAGTTTAGTCCGGGATGGCTACACCTTC.

V is TRBV28 and J is TRBJ1-5, with D maybe TRBD1 (5 bases). Germline V CDR1 and CDR2: MDHEN, SYDVKM. V lost 6 bases and J 0 bases, leaving 12 bases between the germline ends. This CDR3 is built from 15 residues. Written as DNA, the CDR3 is TGTGCCAGCAGGCGGCAAGGGGTTAGCAATCAGCCCCAGCATTTT. Residues: CASRRQGVSNQPQHF.

For this clone: An end of the junction does not agree with germline; a read error may underlie this. The chain has TRBV7-9 and TRBJ2-1, with D tentatively TRBD1 (5 bases). Germline CDR1 SEHNR, CDR2 FQNEAQ (reference sequence). The CDR3 has 12 amino acids. The CDR3 loop is CASSQSEGARVF. DNA of the CDR3: TGTGCCAGCAGTCAAAGCGAAGGGGCCAGGGTCTTC.

The CDR3 DNA reads TGTGCCAGCAGCTTCTCACAGTCAATGAGAATTCCCAACCGCAATGAGCAGTTCTTC. It yields the protein CASSFSQSMRIPNRNEQFF. This chain joins TRBV7-3 and TRBJ2-1; no reliable D call. The CDR3 runs to 19 residues. Per the germline V gene, CDR1 is SGHTA and CDR2 is FQGTGA. Trimming stripped 3 bases from V and 6 bases from J, with 27 bases between.

This chain joins TRBV25-1 and TRBJ2-1; 11 bases are a match to TRBD2. Losses at the gene ends were 6 bases for V and 2 bases for J; bases not matched to a gene: 9. CDR1 and CDR2 from the germline V gene are MGHDK and SYGVNS. CDR3 length: 17 amino acids. CDR3 residues: CASRGTGLAGTYNEQFF. The CDR3 region has the DNA TGTGCCAGCAGGGGGACCGGACTAGCGGGTACCTACAATGAGCAGTTCTTC. Using reference TRBV25-1 and TRBJ2-1 for the parts outside the CDR3, the full variable domain is EADIYQTPRYLVIGTGKKITLECSQTMGHDKMYWYQQDPGMELHLIHYSYGVNSTEKGDLSSESTVSRIRTEHFPLTLESARPSHTSQYLCASRGTGLAGTYNEQFFGPGTRLTVL.

The chain uses TRBV18 and TRBJ2-3; the D gene is possibly TRBD2 (5 bases). The germline gives CDR1 KGHSH, CDR2 LQKENI. This CDR3 is built from 14 residues. With 8 bases removed from V and 2 bases from J, the gap between germline ends came to 14 bases. CDR3 DNA sequence: TGTGCCAGCCTACCCGGGAAACTCACAGATACGCAGTATTTT. Translation: CASLPGKLTDTQYF. Based on the CDR3 plus reference TRBV18 and TRBJ2-3, the full variable domain is NAGVMQNPRHLVRRRGQEARLRCSPMKGHSHVYWYRQLPEEGLKFMVYLQKENIIDESGMPKERFSAEFPKEGPSILRIQQVVRGDSAAYFCASLPGKLTDTQYFGPGTRLTVL.

The chain joins TRBV4-3 to TRBJ1-2; D is unclear. Deletions cut 0 bases from V and 10 bases from J, with 12 bases between. The CDR3 has 13 amino acids. Germline lookup yields CDR1 LGHNA and CDR2 YSLEER. CDR3 sequence reads: CASSQDSGNYYTF. The CDR3 DNA reads as TGCGCCAGCAGCCAAGATTCGGGGAATTACTACACCTTC.